Presented here are 6 T cell receptor beta chains from one specimen sequenced in a study of OX40 agonist ivuxolimab in advanced cancers. Assay used: immunoSEQ multiplex PCR; TCRdb lists only in-frame clones, some missing. The repertoire holds 65,000 to 95,000 clones, with 70% to 90% as singletons. The sample consisted of CD4+ or CD8+ T cells sorted from blood, taken in a trial of the OX40 agonist ivuxolimab. These receptors all come from an adult with an advanced solid tumor such as melanoma, head and neck, liver or kidney cancer.

The V call is TRBV5-1, the J call TRBJ2-5; D is ambiguous. Germline CDR1 SGHRS, CDR2 YFSETQ. Trimming took 0 bases from V and 1 from J, leaving 1 base between them. This CDR3 has 12 amino acids. The CDR3: CASSLAQETQYF. The CDR3 region has the DNA TGCGCCAGCAGCTTGGCCCAAGAGACCCAGTACTTC.

The chain couples TRBV5-1 to TRBJ1-1; D is perhaps TRBD1 (5 bases). The germline CDR1 and CDR2 sequences are SGHRS and YFSETQ. The CDR3 loop spans 13 amino acids. V dropped 0 bases and J dropped 8 bases, with 11 bases sitting between them. In nucleotides, the CDR3 is TGCGCCAGCAGCTTGGATCTGGGGGGAGAAGCTTTCTTT. It translates to CASSLDLGGEAFF.

Written as DNA, the CDR3 is TGCGCCAGCAGCTTGAGGGGGCGGACTTCGTCAACCTACGAGCAGTACTTC. Amino acid sequence: CASSLRGRTSSTYEQYF. The chain links TRBV5-1 to TRBJ2-7; 7 nucleotides match TRBD1. Germline CDR1 and CDR2: SGHRS and YFSETQ. Unmatched junction bases numbered 12, after V lost 1 base and J lost 2 bases. This CDR3 contains 17 residues.

This clone was picked up one time. V is TRBV5-1 and J is TRBJ2-1; 9 positions match TRBD2. CDR3 size: 15 residues. Germline loops: CDR1 SGHRS, CDR2 YFSETQ. J lost 4 bases, V lost 4 bases, and 6 bases had no gene match. CDR3 sequence (DNA): TGCGCCAGCAGCCTTCTAGCGGGGCCTTACAATGAGCAGTTCTTC. This gives the protein CASSLLAGPYNEQFF.

This clone came up once. This sequence joins TRBV5-6 and TRBJ2-1, with TRBD2 matching over 15 bases. CDR1 is SGHDT and CDR2 is YYEEEE in the germline V gene. CDR3 length: 16 residues. With V trimmed by 4 bases and J by 9 bases, 8 bases remained unmatched. CDR3 coding DNA: TGTGCCAGCAGCCCGACCGGACTAGCGGGGGGGCGTGAGCAGTTCTTC. Its protein product is CASSPTGLAGGREQFF.

V gene TRBV4-1 combines with J gene TRBJ2-2, with 7 bases fitting TRBD1. There are 14 residues in the CDR3. J lost 4 bases, V lost 2 bases, and 1 base had no gene match. Looked up from germline, CDR1 is MGHRA and CDR2 is YSYEKL. The CDR3 here is CASSQPGGTGELFF. The DNA for the CDR3 is TGCGCCAGCAGCCAACCAGGGGGCACCGGGGAGCTGTTTTTT.